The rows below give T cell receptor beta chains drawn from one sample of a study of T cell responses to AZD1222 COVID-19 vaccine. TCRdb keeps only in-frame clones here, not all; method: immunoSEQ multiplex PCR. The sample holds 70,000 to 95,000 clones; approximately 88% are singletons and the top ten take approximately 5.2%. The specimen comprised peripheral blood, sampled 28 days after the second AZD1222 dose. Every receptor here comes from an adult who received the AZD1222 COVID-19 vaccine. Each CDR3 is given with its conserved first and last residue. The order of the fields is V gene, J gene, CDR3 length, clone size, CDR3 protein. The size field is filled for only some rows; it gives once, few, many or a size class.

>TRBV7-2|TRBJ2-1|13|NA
CASSFNRRDEQFF
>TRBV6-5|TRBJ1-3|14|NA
CASSFTGGGNTIYF
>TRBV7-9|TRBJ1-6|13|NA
CASSPAGSSPLHF
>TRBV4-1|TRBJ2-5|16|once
CASSPFDRGRRETQYF
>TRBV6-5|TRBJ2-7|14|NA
CASKKAADSYEQYF
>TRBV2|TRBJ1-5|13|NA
CASSVDINQPQHF
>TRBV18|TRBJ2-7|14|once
CASSPPASSYEQYF
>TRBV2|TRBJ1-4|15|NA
CASKGGEATNEKLFF
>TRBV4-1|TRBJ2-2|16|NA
CASSQEASGNTGELFF
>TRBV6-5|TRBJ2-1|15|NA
CASSYRDGSYNEQFF
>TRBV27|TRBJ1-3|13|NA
CASSHDIASTIYF
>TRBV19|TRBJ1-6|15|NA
CASSIDSGRNSPLHF
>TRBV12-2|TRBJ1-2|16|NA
CASRSLDTPGLNGYTF
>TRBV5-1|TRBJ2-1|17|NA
CASSPDGLAGGTNEQFF
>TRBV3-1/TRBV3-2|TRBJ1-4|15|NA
CASSQDWDSNEKLFF
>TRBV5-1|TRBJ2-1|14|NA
CASSLAPIGDEQFF
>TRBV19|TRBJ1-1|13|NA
CASRDRGVTEAFF
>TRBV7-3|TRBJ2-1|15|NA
CASSLGLTSYNEQFF
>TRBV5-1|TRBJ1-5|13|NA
CATVDRDNQPQHF
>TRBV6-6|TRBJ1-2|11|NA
CASSYQDGYTF
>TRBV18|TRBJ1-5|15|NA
CASSSTGDGNQPQHF
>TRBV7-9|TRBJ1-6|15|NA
CASSLGAATNSPLHF
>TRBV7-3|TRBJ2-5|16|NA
CASSPRAPTGGETQYF
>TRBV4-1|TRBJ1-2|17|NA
CASSQRNVNPANYGYTF
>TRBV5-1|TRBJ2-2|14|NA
CASSLGSNTGELFF
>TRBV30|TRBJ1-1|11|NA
CAWRSLTEAFF
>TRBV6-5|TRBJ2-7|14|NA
CASRGWGKAYEQYF
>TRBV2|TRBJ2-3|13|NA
CASRSGVRDTQYF
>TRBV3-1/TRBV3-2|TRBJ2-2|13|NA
CASSQQGTGELFF
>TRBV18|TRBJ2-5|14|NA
CASSPLDRQETQYF
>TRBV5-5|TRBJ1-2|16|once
CASSLAFARGYYGYTF
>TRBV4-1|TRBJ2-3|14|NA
CASSPEGSTDTQYF
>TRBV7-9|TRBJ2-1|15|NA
CASSLGSGVYNEQFF
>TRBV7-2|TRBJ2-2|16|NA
CASSISGGLPTGELFF
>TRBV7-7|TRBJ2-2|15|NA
CASSTGTGDTGELFF
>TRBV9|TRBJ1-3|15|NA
CASSADGYSGNTIYF
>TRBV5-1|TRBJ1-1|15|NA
CASSFGTGMNTEAFF
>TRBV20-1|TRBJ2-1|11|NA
CSAHTGGEQFF
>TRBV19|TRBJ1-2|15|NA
CASSSSDRTQWSYTF
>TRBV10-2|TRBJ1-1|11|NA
CASRDRAEAFF
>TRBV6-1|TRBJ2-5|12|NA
CASSEAGETQYF
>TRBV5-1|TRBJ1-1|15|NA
CASSTSRGVNTEAFF
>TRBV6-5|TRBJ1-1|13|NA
CASRRQTNTEAFF
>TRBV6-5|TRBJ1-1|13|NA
CASSPTVNTEAFF
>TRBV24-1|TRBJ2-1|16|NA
CATSDPLAGPYNEQFF
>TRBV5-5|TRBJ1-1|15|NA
CASSPTTMMNTEAFF
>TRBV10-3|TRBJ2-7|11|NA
CAIGATYEQYF
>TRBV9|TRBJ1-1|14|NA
CASSVGGRNTEAFF
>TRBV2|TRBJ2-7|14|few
CASSEGQGVYEQYF